Presented here are 8 T cell receptor beta chains from one specimen sequenced in a study of PD-L1 blockade in urothelial cancer. Data came from immunoSEQ multiplex PCR; TCRdb stores just in-frame clones and leaves some out. In the table there are tens of thousands of clones, around 81% of which are singletons. The sample's time point: pretreatment peripheral blood. The sample in question was PBMCs, obtained around atezolizumab (anti-PD-L1) treatment. The receptor set was obtained from a man between 65 and 85 years old with urothelial cancer.

The V and J genes are TRBV7-9 and TRBJ1-2; TRBD1 agrees at 9 bases. The length of the CDR3 is 17 residues. Trimming at V came to 3 bases and at J to 8 bases, leaving 16 bases not matched to a gene. Per germline, CDR1 SEHNR and CDR2 FQNEAQ (reference sequence). The chain's CDR3 is CASSFGRTGGSLGGYTF. The CDR3 DNA is TGTGCCAGCAGCTTTGGGCGAACAGGGGGCTCCTTGGGAGGCTACACCTTC.

In this sample, this clone turned up once. This CDR3 reads CASSPLGHTGDEQFF. DNA of the CDR3: TGTGCCAGTAGTCCCTTAGGACATACCGGCGATGAGCAGTTCTTC. This chain links TRBV19 with TRBJ2-1; a possible D gene is TRBD1 (5 bases). The CDR3 sequence is 15 residues long. V was trimmed by 5 bases and J by 8 bases, leaving 19 bases between them. Germline V lookup: CDR1 LNHDA, CDR2 SQIVND (reference sequence).

V usage is TRBV6-6 and J usage is TRBJ1-5, with D tentatively TRBD1 (5 bases). Germline CDR1 is MNHNY and CDR2 is SVGAGI (reference sequence). The CDR3 runs to 14 residues. Between the trimmed V and J ends, which lost 8 bases and 0 bases, there was a span of 11 bases. CDR3: CASQQAYSNQPQHF. The CDR3 DNA reads as TGTGCCAGCCAACAGGCCTATAGCAATCAGCCCCAGCATTTT.

This clone was recorded a few times. This chain uses TRBV11-1 with TRBJ1-3, with D hard to call. The CDR3 is made up of 15 amino acids. V was trimmed by 2 bases and J by 4 bases, leaving 12 bases between them. Per germline, CDR1 SGHAT and CDR2 FQDESV (reference sequence). CDR3: CASSLWANRGNTIYF. The DNA of the CDR3 is TGTGCCAGCAGCTTATGGGCCAATCGAGGAAACACCATATATTTT.

The chain links TRBV29-1 to TRBJ2-2; D perhaps matches TRBD1 (6 bases). CDR3 length: 14 residues. CDR1 and CDR2 (germline): SQVTM, ANQGSEA. Trimming removed 4 bases at V and 1 base at J, with 10 bases between. Here the CDR3 DNA reads TGCAGCGTTGCTGGACAGTGGAACACCGGGGAGCTGTTTTTT. It specifies CSVAGQWNTGELFF.

The chain recombines TRBV10-3 with TRBJ2-1; the D gene could be TRBD1 or TRBD2 (7 bases each). The germline CDR1 and CDR2 sequences are ENHRY and SYGVKD. Trimming left V 10 bases short and J 8 bases short, with 15 bases between. The length of the CDR3 is 12 residues. CDR3 bases: TGTGCCACCAGGGGGGGGCGGTATGAGCAGTTCTTC. Translated, it gives CATRGGRYEQFF.

The V call is TRBV7-9, the J call TRBJ1-2; the match to TRBD1 covers 8 bases. Germline assignment: CDR1 SEHNR and CDR2 FQNEAQ (reference sequence). The CDR3 is 13 residues long. Trimming removed 5 bases from V and 6 bases from J; junction bases left unmatched: 5. The CDR3 sequence: CASSRDRGNGYTF. For the CDR3, the DNA is TGTGCCAGCAGCAGAGACAGGGGAAATGGCTACACCTTC.

This chain connects TRBV30 to TRBJ2-3; 8 nucleotides agree with TRBD1. Germline V gene sequence: CDR1 GTSNPN, CDR2 SVGIG (reference sequence). Germline trimming cut 0 bases from V and 0 bases from J; bases unmatched to any gene: 11. This CDR3 has 18 amino acids. The CDR3 here is CAWSVTIGTGLSTDTQYF. The CDR3 DNA reads as TGTGCCTGGAGTGTTACAATCGGGACAGGTCTCAGCACAGATACGCAGTATTTT.